A selection of T cell receptor beta chains follows, all from one sample in a study of CD8 T cells in Susac syndrome. Each CDR3 protein is one row after TCRdb ran MiXCR on the immunoSEQ multiplex PCR reads. This table has 100,000 to 150,000 distinct CDR3 sequences, over 85% appearing once. The material sequenced was CD4+ T cells from PBMCs. Every receptor here comes from a human donor in good health. Each CDR3 is given without its conserved first and last residue.

j_gene	v_gene	CDR3aa
TRBJ1-5	TRBV7-2	ASSLTGTGGGQPQH
TRBJ1-4	TRBV7-9	ASSLDARAKLF
TRBJ2-7	TRBV5-1	ASSLDGTYEQY
TRBJ2-2	TRBV12-3/TRBV12-4	ASKGLANTGELF
TRBJ1-1	TRBV2	ASPGGQRAF
TRBJ2-6	TRBV6-5	ASRKQGAGANVLT
TRBJ2-3	TRBV4-1	ASSPYPDTQY
TRBJ1-1	TRBV29-1	SARNSGRANTEAF
TRBJ1-1	TRBV5-1	ASSLEGEAF
TRBJ1-1	TRBV5-6	ASTTGALPNTEAF
TRBJ1-1	TRBV15	ATSRDPRQGNTEAF
TRBJ2-1	TRBV7-9	ASSPGLASIGEQF
TRBJ1-2	TRBV20-1	SASPMTGVGYT
TRBJ2-5	TRBV7-2	ASSLAGGRETQY
TRBJ2-5	TRBV18	ASSPDRGETQY
TRBJ2-4	TRBV2	ASTTPSGTGLAKNIQY
TRBJ2-5	TRBV6-2/TRBV6-3	ASMRGRETQY
TRBJ1-4	TRBV7-2	ASSRDRGREKLF
TRBJ2-1	TRBV12-3/TRBV12-4	ASSSTGTDYNEQF
TRBJ2-7	TRBV4-3	ASSQDSTGTYEQY
TRBJ2-4	TRBV29-1	SVRASAESIQY
TRBJ2-7	TRBV20-1	SARPIAGGDEQY
TRBJ2-1	TRBV12-3/TRBV12-4	ASSISGSHNEQF
TRBJ2-7	TRBV2	ASSSSAYPSYEQY
TRBJ2-1	TRBV30	AWFSGSNEQF
TRBJ2-2	TRBV12-3/TRBV12-4	ASSEQGFRNTGELF
TRBJ2-7	TRBV7-7	ASSPSGSYEQY
TRBJ2-7	TRBV29-1	SVRAQGKSYEQY
TRBJ1-2	TRBV20-1	SARADRGREYGYT
TRBJ1-1	TRBV19	ASSIDPPDRGPEAF
TRBJ1-2	TRBV27	ASRIGGTGGGYT
TRBJ2-7	TRBV27	ASSTGRTGRNEQY